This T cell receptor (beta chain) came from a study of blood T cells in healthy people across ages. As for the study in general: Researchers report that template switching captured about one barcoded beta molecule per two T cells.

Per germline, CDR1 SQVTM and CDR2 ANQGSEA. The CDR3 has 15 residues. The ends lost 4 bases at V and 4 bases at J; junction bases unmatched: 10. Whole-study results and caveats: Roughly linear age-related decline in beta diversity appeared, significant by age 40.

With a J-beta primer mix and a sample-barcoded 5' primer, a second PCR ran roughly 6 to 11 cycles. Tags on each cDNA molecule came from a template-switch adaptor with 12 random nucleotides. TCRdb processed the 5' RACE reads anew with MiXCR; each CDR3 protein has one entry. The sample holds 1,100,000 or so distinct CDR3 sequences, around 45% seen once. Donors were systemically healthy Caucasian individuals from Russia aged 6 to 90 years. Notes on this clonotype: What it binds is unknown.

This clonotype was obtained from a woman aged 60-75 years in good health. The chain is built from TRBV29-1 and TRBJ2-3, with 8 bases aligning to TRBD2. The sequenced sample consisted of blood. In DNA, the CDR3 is TGCAGCGTTGTTAAAGCGGGAGAAAGTCCAGATACGCAGTATTTT. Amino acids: CSVVKAGESPDTQYF.